The present T cell receptor beta chain was sequenced within a study of shared clonotypes between healthy human individuals. Study-wide points: Estimated clonotype richness was generally higher in naive than memory subsets. Rarefaction indicated that sorted-subset sequencing remained incomplete although depth was large.

It was CD45RO-negative cells, positively selected for CCR7, that made up naive CD8 cells, with terminally differentiated effector memory CD45RA+ cells excluded. Participating donors were healthy, HIV-negative adults free of recent acute infections or vaccinations. The table came from immunoSEQ multiplex PCR; TCRdb's copy has only in-frame clones and leaves some out. The sample includes about 700,000 clones, about 92% of them seen just once. The CDR3 contains 14 residues. Germline CDR1 reads LGHNA; CDR2 reads YSLEER. Trimming took 1 base from V and 7 from J, leaving 12 bases between them. In regard to this clone: What it recognizes is unknown.

This sequence joins TRBV4-3 and TRBJ2-3, with a possible D match to TRBD2 (5 bases). The source is a man aged 30-40 years in good health. The sample taken for sequencing was naive CD8+ T cells sorted from blood. CDR3 sequence (DNA): TGCGCCAGCAGCCAAGGTCGCCCGGGATATACGCAGTATTTT. It is translated as CASSQGRPGYTQYF.